This TCR beta chain was identified in a study of blood T cell repertoires in COVID-19. Some clones are missing from TCRdb's copy, which holds only in-frame ones; the method was immunoSEQ multiplex PCR. The sample lists approximately 140,000 clones; 65% to 85% were seen once. This CDR3 region has 16 residues. The germline gives CDR1 SGHKS, CDR2 YYEKEE (reference sequence). The germline V and J ends were trimmed by 4 bases and 10 bases, with 21 bases remaining between them. Sequenced material: PBMCs or T cells enriched from blood (not recorded which). J is TRBJ1-6 and V is TRBV5-5; D gene ambiguous. This TCR derives from a woman between 45 and 65 years old who had been exposed to COVID-19. In DNA form, the CDR3 reads TGTGCCAGCAGCCATGAGTGGCCCCCCGGAGGGTCACCCCTCCACTTT. It is translated as CASSHEWPPGGSPLHF.